What follows are 20 T cell receptor beta chains derived from one specimen sequenced in a study of T cell repertoires in cytomegalovirus infection. Each CDR3 protein is one row after TCRdb ran MiXCR on the reads. The sample holds 630,000 or so distinct CDR3 sequences, less than 25% seen once. Sequenced input: CD8+ T cells from PBMCs. The origin of the receptors is a human donor in good health (CMV status not recorded). Some clones in this sample may be carry-over from other donors' samples.

The chain combines TRBV28 with TRBJ2-2, with D hard to call. CDR1 and CDR2 from the germline V gene are MDHEN and SYDVKM. The CDR3 extends over 13 amino acids. Trimming cost V 10 bases and J 0 bases, with 9 bases left between them. DNA of the CDR3: TGTGCCACCCAGAGGACGAACACCGGGGAGCTGTTTTTT. It specifies CATQRTNTGELFF.

In its sample, this clonotype was seen many times. The chain employs TRBV7-6 and TRBJ2-3, with 8 nucleotides matching TRBD1. This CDR3 contains 12 residues. V lost 5 bases to trimming and J lost 6 bases; unmatched junction nucleotides: 1. CDR1 is SGHVS, CDR2 FNYEAQ, per germline. Here the CDR3 reads CASSQGADTQYF. The CDR3 DNA reads as TGTGCCAGCAGCCAGGGGGCTGATACGCAGTATTTT.

V and J are TRBV7-9 and TRBJ1-1; 11 bases match TRBD1. Germline CDR1 and CDR2: SEHNR and FQNEAQ (reference sequence). V lost 5 bases and J lost 5; bases outside the gene matches: 7. This CDR3 has 15 amino acids. The CDR3 loop reads CASSVGGTGGTEAFF. The CDR3 DNA reads as TGTGCCAGCAGCGTAGGAGGGACAGGGGGGACTGAAGCTTTCTTT.

The chain combines TRBV20-1 with TRBJ2-1; D is tentatively TRBD1 or TRBD2 (5 bases each). CDR1 is DFQATT and CDR2 is SNEGSKA in the germline V gene (reference sequence). The CDR3 is made up of 16 amino acids. V was pared by 0 bases and J by 0 bases, with 12 bases between. The CDR3 loop reads CSARDRAGSSYNEQFF. The CDR3 DNA is TGCAGTGCTAGAGATCGGGCAGGGAGCTCCTACAATGAGCAGTTCTTC.

This clonotype appeared many times. V and J are TRBV7-2 and TRBJ2-3; D remains ambiguous. V dropped 5 bases and J dropped 5 bases, with 23 bases sitting between them. This CDR3 has 17 residues. From germline, CDR1 is SGHTA and CDR2 FQGNSA. The DNA for the CDR3 is TGTGCCAGCAGCCAGTTGATGGGAAATCGTTTGAGAGATACGCAGTATTTT. Encoded protein: CASSQLMGNRLRDTQYF.

At least ten counts were recorded for this clonotype. The rearrangement joins TRBV7-9 to TRBJ1-1; D remains ambiguous. Germline values: CDR1 SEHNR, CDR2 FQNEAQ (reference sequence). With 5 bases removed from V and 8 bases from J, the gap between germline ends came to 12 bases. The CDR3 length is 12 residues. CDR3 bases: TGTGCCAGCAGCCAGGACGGAAGGGAAGCTTTCTTT. Amino acids: CASSQDGREAFF.

The rearrangement joins TRBV29-1 to TRBJ2-5; 8 bases are a match to TRBD2. Trimming removed 0 bases from V and 0 bases from J; junction bases left unmatched: 9. CDR1 and CDR2 from the germline V gene are SQVTM and ANQGSEA. The CDR3 has 17 amino acids. The CDR3 nucleotides are TGCAGCGTTGAAGACCCTCTAGCGGGTCAGTACCAAGAGACCCAGTACTTC. Encoded protein: CSVEDPLAGQYQETQYF.

The chain uses TRBV27 and TRBJ2-2; 8 nucleotides agree with TRBD1. V was clipped by 5 bases and J by 9 bases; unmatched bases: 14. CDR1 MNHEY and CDR2 SMNVEV come from the germline V gene (reference sequence). CDR3 length: 16 amino acids. CDR3 sequence (DNA): TGTGCCAGCAGTCCTCCCAACTGGACAGGGAACAGGGAGCTGTTTTTT. Translating gives CASSPPNWTGNRELFF.

The chain uses TRBV7-6 and TRBJ1-2, with 8 positions matching TRBD1. Unmatched junction bases numbered 5, after V lost 3 bases and J lost 8 bases. This CDR3 region has 13 residues. In germline, CDR1 is SGHVS, CDR2 FNYEAQ. The CDR3 DNA sequence: TGTGCCAGCAGCTTTGGACAGGGACGCGGCTACACCTTC. This translates into CASSFGQGRGYTF.

In its sample, this clonotype was seen many times. The CDR3 DNA reads TGTGCCAGCAGCCCGGGACAGGGGTATGGCTACACCTTC. Protein sequence: CASSPGQGYGYTF. The chain couples TRBV27 to TRBJ1-2; 10 bases are shared with TRBD1. Germline CDR1 is MNHEY and CDR2 is SMNVEV (reference sequence). Losses at the gene ends were 6 bases for V and 5 bases for J; bases not matched to a gene: 3. The CDR3 length is 13 residues.

This clonotype was seen only a few times. V and J are TRBV28 and TRBJ2-3, with 8 bases that match TRBD1. V lost 2 bases and J lost 2; bases outside the gene matches: 9. The germline CDR1 and CDR2 sequences are MDHEN and SYDVKM. CDR3 length: 17 amino acids. CDR3 in amino acids: CASSLVVAQGVTDTQYF. In DNA, the CDR3 is TGTGCCAGCAGTTTAGTCGTGGCACAGGGGGTCACAGATACGCAGTATTTT.

With respect to this clonotype: Germline is not matched at one junction end, which may reflect a read error. The chain recombines TRBV7-9 with TRBJ2-1, with D unresolved. The length of the CDR3 is 8 residues. Germline-derived CDR1 and CDR2 are SEHNR and FQNEAQ (reference sequence). The CDR3 DNA sequence: TGTGCCAGCAGCTTAGAGGTCTTC. It is translated as CASSLEVF. The full variable domain, its missing parts supplied by reference TRBV7-9 and TRBJ2-1, is DTGVSQNPRHKITKRGQNVTFRCDPISEHNRLYWYRQTLGQGPEFLTYFQNEAQLEKSRLLSDRFSAERPKGSFSTLEIQRTEQGDSAMYLCASSLEVFGPGTRLTVL.

This clonotype was observed many times. The chain carries TRBV12-3 or TRBV12-4 and TRBJ1-1; D is unclear. CDR3 length: 11 residues. Between the trimmed V and J ends, which lost 6 bases and 4 bases, there was a span of 6 bases. The CDR3 sequence: CASSFGTEAFF. The CDR3 DNA sequence: TGTGCCAGCAGCTTTGGCACTGAAGCTTTCTTT.

This clonotype was detected a few times. This chain joins TRBV2 and TRBJ2-7, with 11 bases that match TRBD1. The CDR3 extends over 16 amino acids. The trim removed 4 bases at V and 0 bases at J, leaving 5 bases unmatched. Germline V lookup: CDR1 SNHLY, CDR2 FYNNEI. CDR3 residues: CASSGTGGEYSYEQYV. The CDR3, as DNA: TGTGCCAGCAGTGGGACAGGGGGCGAGTACTCCTACGAGCAGTACGTC.

This rearrangement joins TRBV19 to TRBJ2-6, with D unclear. There are 14 residues in the CDR3. Between the trimmed V and J ends, which lost 8 bases and 3 bases, there was a span of 11 bases. CDR1 and CDR2 from the germline V gene are LNHDA and SQIVND (reference sequence). The CDR3 reads CASRWRIGANVLTF. The CDR3 DNA is TGTGCCAGTCGTTGGAGAATTGGGGCCAACGTCCTGACTTTC.

The chain links TRBV15 to TRBJ1-2; tentative D call: TRBD1 (5 bases). The CDR3 is made up of 15 amino acids. V shed 0 bases and J shed 3 bases, with 11 bases lying between them. Germline V gene sequence: CDR1 LNHNV, CDR2 YYDKDF (reference sequence). For the CDR3, the DNA is TGTGCCACCAGCAGAGATCGCAGGGACGACTATGGCTACACCTTC. The encoded protein is CATSRDRRDDYGYTF.

This clonotype was recorded a few times. The chain has TRBV2 and TRBJ2-3; 11 nucleotides line up with TRBD2. Germline V lookup: CDR1 SNHLY, CDR2 FYNNEI. V lost 3 bases and J lost 5; bases outside the gene matches: 4. CDR3 length: 15 residues. The CDR3 is CASSDFLAGGDTQYF. Written as DNA, the CDR3 is TGTGCCAGCAGTGATTTCCTAGCGGGGGGAGATACGCAGTATTTT.

This clonotype was detected a few times. The rearrangement joins TRBV6-2 or TRBV6-3 to TRBJ2-7, with a weak D call TRBD2 (5 bases). This CDR3 is 11 amino acids long. Germline CDR1 is MNHEY and CDR2 is SVGEGT. Trimming removed 6 bases from V and 7 bases from J, with 10 bases in between. The CDR3 is CASSGPGEQYV. Here the CDR3 DNA reads TGTGCCAGCAGCGGGCCGGGAGAGCAGTACGTC.

This chain joins TRBV6-2 or TRBV6-3 and TRBJ2-5, with a tentative D call TRBD2 (7 bases). There are 17 residues in the CDR3. V was cut by 0 bases and J by 5 bases, with 19 bases left in between. Germline loops: CDR1 MNHEY, CDR2 SVGEGT. The CDR3 DNA reads TGTGCCAGCAGTTACTCGTGGGGGGGCCGGTTAGGGGAGACCCAGTACTTC. It is translated as CASSYSWGGRLGETQYF.

This clonotype was counted only a few times. The chain employs TRBV28 and TRBJ2-1; D call uncertain. The CDR3 loop spans 17 amino acids. Deletions cut 2 bases from V and 4 bases from J, with 18 bases between. From germline, CDR1 is MDHEN and CDR2 SYDVKM. The CDR3 region has the DNA TGTGCCAGCAGTTTACGTCGTCCAGCGCACCCTTACAATGAGCAGTTCTTC. Translated, it gives CASSLRRPAHPYNEQFF.